These 17 T cell receptor beta chains were all obtained from the same sample, sequenced in a study of post-analysis software for immune sequencing data. Broader study findings: Four to six TRBV segments were significantly more frequent in patients than in controls. TRBV5-6, TRBV5-1 and TRBV20-1 were among these segments.

The antigens these receptors bind are not known. Each TCR beta cDNA library carried unique molecular identifiers. TCRdb independently ran MiXCR on the PCR reads; one entry per CDR3 protein. This table has 750,000 to 950,000 distinct CDR3 sequences, approximately 53% appearing once. The source material was blood. The receptors shown here come from a girl between 5 and 17 years old with multiple sclerosis.

The chain has TRBV5-1 and TRBJ2-5, with D possibly TRBD2 on 6 matching bases. TRBJ2-7 explains the end of the DNA better; the J call may be wrong. Germline values: CDR1 SGHRS, CDR2 YFSETQ. The CDR3 is 14 residues long. The CDR3: CASSWGDPIYEQYF. The CDR3 DNA reads TGCGCCAGCAGCTGGGGGGACCCGATTTACGAGCAGTACTTC.

This chain uses TRBV6-6 with TRBJ2-4; perhaps TRBD2 as D (5 bases). The CDR3 sequence is 14 residues long. The ends were cut back, 8 bases at V and 0 bases at J, with 11 bases in the middle. Germline V gives CDR1 MNHNY, CDR2 SVGAGI (reference sequence). CDR3 nucleotide sequence: TGTGCCAGCTACTGGGAGCTAGCCAAAAACATTCAGTACTTC. This gives the protein CASYWELAKNIQYF.

The chain links TRBV12-3 or TRBV12-4 to TRBJ2-6; D may be TRBD1 or TRBD2 (5 bases each). The CDR3 sequence is 15 residues long. With 6 bases removed from V and 2 bases from J, the gap between germline ends came to 11 bases. CDR3 sequence: CASRLGQTGANVLTF. For the CDR3, the DNA is TGTGCCAGCAGACTAGGACAAACTGGGGCCAACGTCCTGACTTTC.

The chain links TRBV25-1 to TRBJ2-1; 12 positions agree with TRBD2. V shed 1 base, J shed 6 bases, and the junction held 4 bases outside the gene matches. Germline V gene sequence: CDR1 MGHDK, CDR2 SYGVNS. The CDR3 contains 16 residues. The CDR3 bases are TGTGCCAGCAGTGAATTAATGACTAGCGGGAGCAATGAGCAGTTCTTC. Residues: CASSELMTSGSNEQFF. The complete variable domain, with remaining parts taken from reference TRBV25-1 and TRBJ2-1, reads EADIYQTPRYLVIGTGKKITLECSQTMGHDKMYWYQQDPGMELHLIHYSYGVNSTEKGDLSSESTVSRIRTEHFPLTLESARPSHTSQYLCASSELMTSGSNEQFFGPGTRLTVL.

This chain joins TRBV10-2 and TRBJ2-5; TRBD2 matches 12 bases. This CDR3 is 15 amino acids long. Per the germline V gene, CDR1 is WSHSY and CDR2 is SAAADI. V was pared by 6 bases and J by 4 bases, with 6 bases of the junction left unmatched. The CDR3 region has the DNA TGCGCCAGCAGATCTAGCGGGGGGGCCCCAGAGACCCAGTACTTC. Encoded protein: CASRSSGGAPETQYF.

This clonotype was seen a few times. V is TRBV29-1 and J is TRBJ2-1; 9 nucleotides line up with TRBD1. In germline, CDR1 is SQVTM, CDR2 ANQGSEA. The CDR3 runs to 15 residues. J was trimmed by 1 base and V by 3 bases; bases with no gene match: 4. The CDR3 loop is CSVEYGTGSYNEQFF. Here the CDR3 DNA reads TGCAGCGTTGAGTACGGGACAGGGTCCTACAATGAGCAGTTCTTC.

This chain connects TRBV7-3 to TRBJ2-7, with TRBD1 matching over 7 bases. Germline V gene sequence: CDR1 SGHTA, CDR2 FQGTGA. V dropped 4 bases and J dropped 2; count of bases not matched to a gene: 8. This CDR3 has 15 amino acids. Here the CDR3 reads CASSSRAGTAYEQYF. CDR3 bases: TGTGCCAGCAGCTCCCGGGCCGGGACAGCCTACGAGCAGTACTTC.

The chain links TRBV29-1 to TRBJ2-2; 8 nucleotides align to TRBD2. V lost 7 bases to trimming and J lost 2 bases; unmatched junction nucleotides: 6. The length of the CDR3 is 14 residues. The germline gives CDR1 SQVTM, CDR2 ANQGSEA. The chain's CDR3 is CSAGRVTNTGELFF. Here the CDR3 DNA reads TGCAGCGCCGGGAGGGTAACCAACACCGGGGAGCTGTTTTTT.

The chain uses TRBV7-2 and TRBJ2-3; D perhaps matches TRBD2 (5 bases). The CDR3 spans 15 residues. The V and J ends lost 1 base and 1 base respectively, with 9 bases between them. CDR1 SGHTA and CDR2 FQGNSA come from the germline V gene. The CDR3 sequence is CASSLGGSGTDTQYF. DNA of the CDR3: TGTGCCAGCAGCTTAGGCGGTAGCGGCACAGATACGCAGTATTTT.

The chain couples TRBV5-1 to TRBJ1-6, with D perhaps matching TRBD1 (5 bases). Per germline, CDR1 SGHRS and CDR2 YFSETQ. This CDR3 spans 16 amino acids. V was cut by 1 base and J by 7 bases, with 15 bases left in between. CDR3 loop: CASSLTEYRPNSPLHF. The CDR3 coding sequence is TGCGCCAGCAGCTTGACCGAGTACAGGCCCAATTCACCCCTCCACTTT.

This clonotype has more than one count but fewer than ten. The chain is built from TRBV20-1 and TRBJ2-5; the match to TRBD2 covers 10 bases. Germline V gene data show CDR1 as DFQATT and CDR2 as SNEGSKA (reference sequence). The CDR3 spans 15 residues. V dropped 5 bases and J dropped 1; count of bases not matched to a gene: 7. The CDR3 bases are TGCAGTGCTTCTCCCCTAGCGGGAGTCCAAGAGACCCAGTACTTC. Its protein product is CSASPLAGVQETQYF.

The chain is built from TRBV20-1 and TRBJ2-7; TRBD2 aligns across 10 bases. The germline V gene has CDR1 DFQATT and CDR2 SNEGSKA (reference sequence). The CDR3 is made up of 16 amino acids. Germline trimming cut 5 bases from V and 3 bases from J; bases unmatched to any gene: 13. CDR3 sequence: CSAPLPTSGDLYEQYF. Here the CDR3 DNA reads TGCAGTGCTCCCCTGCCCACTAGCGGGGACCTCTACGAGCAGTACTTC.

The chain links TRBV2 to TRBJ2-7, with TRBD1 identical over 8 bases. V dropped 7 bases and J dropped 4; count of bases not matched to a gene: 9. CDR3 size: 14 residues. CDR1 SNHLY and CDR2 FYNNEI come from the germline V gene. In nucleotides, the CDR3 is TGTGCCAGCATGACCGGACAGGGTCCTTACGAGCAGTACTTC. As protein: CASMTGQGPYEQYF.

This clonotype was seen a handful of times. V usage is TRBV27 and J usage is TRBJ2-7, with D unclear. The V gene's germline CDR1 is MNHEY and CDR2 SMNVEV (reference sequence). This CDR3 comprises 14 residues. Trimming took off 2 bases at V and 0 bases at J, with 8 bases between the two ends. The DNA of the CDR3 is TGTGCCAGCAGTTTAAGTGTAGGCTCCTACGAGCAGTACTTC. Protein sequence: CASSLSVGSYEQYF.

In its sample, this clonotype was seen once. The chain has TRBV7-9 and TRBJ2-7, with 9 bases lining up with TRBD1. The CDR3 is 14 residues long. Trimming cost V 5 bases and J 7 bases; bases outside gene matches: 9. The germline V gene has CDR1 SEHNR and CDR2 FQNEAQ (reference sequence). The CDR3 reads CASSGGDRAGEQYF. The CDR3 region has the DNA TGTGCCAGCAGCGGCGGGGACAGGGCCGGGGAGCAGTACTTC.

CDR3 residues: CSASGLAGGSRETQYF. The CDR3 region has the DNA TGCAGTGCTAGCGGGCTAGCGGGAGGATCCCGAGAGACCCAGTACTTC. The chain carries TRBV20-1 and TRBJ2-5; the match to TRBD2 covers 11 bases. Trimming took 3 bases from V and 4 from J; bases not matched to a gene: 10. The CDR3 has 16 amino acids. CDR1 is DFQATT and CDR2 is SNEGSKA in the germline V gene (reference sequence).

The gene calls are TRBV28 and TRBJ2-5; 10 nucleotides line up with TRBD1. With V trimmed by 3 bases and J by 3 bases, 4 bases remained unmatched. There are 15 residues in the CDR3. Germline V gives CDR1 MDHEN, CDR2 SYDVKM. CDR3 nucleotide sequence: TGTGCCAGCAGTTTTTTGGGGACAGGGGAAGAGACCCAGTACTTC. This gives the protein CASSFLGTGEETQYF.